This entry is about one T cell receptor beta chain. The record originates from a study of Ad26.COV2.S vaccination and SARS-CoV-2 variants. Regarding treatment: 19 received Ad26.COV2.S at low or high dose, single or two shots; roughly five received placebo; per-sample allocation not given. Following the first vaccine or placebo injection, samples were taken on day 63. Donor was an adult aged 18-55 years in Boston. Germline assignment: CDR1 SGDLS and CDR2 YYNGEE. The CDR3 consists of 15 residues. The ends were cut back, 0 bases at V and 0 bases at J, with 6 bases in the middle. The data were produced by immunoSEQ multiplex PCR, yet TCRdb's version contains in-frame clones alone and is incomplete. The repertoire has 350,000 to 500,000 clones, about 91% of them found once; the top ten carry about 2.5%.

Sequenced material: peripheral blood, taken in a trial of Ad26.COV2.S vaccine versus placebo. The chain combines TRBV9 with TRBJ2-2; D gene unclear. The origin of this receptor is a person between 18 and 60 years old who received the Ad26.COV2.S COVID-19 vaccine or a placebo. The CDR3, as DNA: TGTGCCAGCAGCGTAGGTGCCACGAACACCGGGGAGCTGTTTTTT. It yields the protein CASSVGATNTGELFF.